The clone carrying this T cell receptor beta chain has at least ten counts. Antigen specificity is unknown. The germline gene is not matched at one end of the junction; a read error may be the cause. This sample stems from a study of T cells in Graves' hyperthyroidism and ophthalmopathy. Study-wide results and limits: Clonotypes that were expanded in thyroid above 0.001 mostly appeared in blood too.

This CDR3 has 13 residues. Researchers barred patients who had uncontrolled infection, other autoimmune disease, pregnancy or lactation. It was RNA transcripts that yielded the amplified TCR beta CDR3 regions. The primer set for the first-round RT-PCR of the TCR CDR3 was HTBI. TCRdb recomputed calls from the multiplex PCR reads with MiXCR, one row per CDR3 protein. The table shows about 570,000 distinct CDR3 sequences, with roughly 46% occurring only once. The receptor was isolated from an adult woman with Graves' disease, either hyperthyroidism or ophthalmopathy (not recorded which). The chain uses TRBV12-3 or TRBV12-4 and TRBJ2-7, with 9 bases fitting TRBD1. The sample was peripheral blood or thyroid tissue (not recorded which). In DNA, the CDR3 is TGTGCCAGCAGTGACGGCCCCCGGGACAGGGAGTGCTTC. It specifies CASSDGPRDRECF.